This T cell receptor (beta chain) was documented in a study of response to subunit inactivated influenza vaccine (dated by TCRdb to between 2018 and 2020). Describing the broader study: To follow how T cells responded to a trivalent subunit inactivated influenza vaccine, the researchers relied on deep quantitative profiling of the T cell receptor repertoire. The research as a whole found: According to the authors, only a limited number of new T cells may be recruited by each seasonal influenza vaccination.

The germline ends are 19 bases apart after V is trimmed by 10 bases and J by 0 bases. CDR1 and CDR2 (MNHEY, SVGEGT) derive from the germline V gene. The CDR3 sequence holds 16 residues, the cysteine and phenylalanine included. Only the CDR3 DNA stays, 48 bases, in frame from base 1. Receptors were amplified or captured by RT-PCR. Sequenced on an Illumina HiSeq 2500. The public reads were reprocessed in TCRdb via fastp at Q25 and MiXCR, keeping in-frame beta chains. Rows with one shared CDR3 protein collapse into an entry with the most common genes and DNA. The sample table lists about 500,000 distinct CDR3 sequences, approximately 17% of them with a count of one. Around 3% of the sample is in the top ten clones. With respect to this clonotype: Its cognate antigen has yet to be identified. No base-level quality is on record; no much larger clone is a single base apart.

The sequence derives from a man between 50 and 75 years old who received an inactivated influenza vaccine. Donor details come from another sample of the same person, matched by shared clones. Specimen: CD4+ T cells sorted from PBMCs, collected about 23 months after vaccination. The sequence is built from TRBV6-2 or TRBV6-3 and TRBJ1-3, with TRBD1 tentatively as D gene (5 bases match). The DNA sequence reads TGTGCCACCAGGTCTGGGACTCTAAGCTCTGGAAACACCATATATTTT. Its protein is CATRSGTLSSGNTIYF.